This TCR beta chain was found in a study of blood T cell repertoires in COVID-19. Study-wide background: Sites in the United States, Italy and Spain provided acute and convalescent COVID-19 samples. In each case, the material was cDNA or gDNA derived from T cells, B-cell-depleted T cells, or PBMCs.

V lost 2 bases and J lost 5, with 6 bases in between. The CDR3 loop spans 12 amino acids. In germline, CDR1 is MNHEY, CDR2 SVGAGI. Original methodology: Reference gene primer amplification yielded estimated nucleated cell counts. Assay: immunoSEQ multiplex PCR; the TCRdb copy retains only in-frame clones and omits some. Clone size and V and J calls were adopted from that table, with D and trimming inferred from the DNA. The data hold under 250,000 clones, with 82% observed a single time. This sequence originates from an elderly woman with acute or convalescent COVID-19. V usage is TRBV6-5 and J usage is TRBJ1-2, with a weak D call TRBD1 (5 bases). The sample consisted of peripheral blood. The DNA of the CDR3 is TGTGCCAGCAGTTACGGGGGGTATGGCTACACCTTC. Translating gives CASSYGGYGYTF.